These 6 T cell receptor beta chains originate from one sample sequenced in a study of cytomegalovirus exposure and HLA in healthy donors. Amplification used 60 Vbeta primers and 13 Jbeta primers. Clones were sequenced by immunoSEQ multiplex PCR, and TCRdb holds only the in-frame ones, with some missing. The sample contains roughly 150,000 clones, roughly 80% of which appear only once. What was sequenced was PBMCs. Source of these receptors: a woman aged 45-65 years in good health and CMV-seropositive.

The gene calls are TRBV14 and TRBJ2-3, with TRBD1 matching over 11 bases. The trim removed 4 bases at V and 2 bases at J, leaving 8 bases unmatched. The CDR3 has 17 residues. Germline CDR1 reads SGHDN; CDR2 reads FVKESK. CDR3 nucleotides: TGTGCCAGCAGCCTTGGGACAGGGGGGAGAAACACAGATACGCAGTATTTT. Amino acid sequence: CASSLGTGGRNTDTQYF. Based on the CDR3 plus reference TRBV14 and TRBJ2-3, the full variable domain is EAGVTQFPSHSVIEKGQTVTLRCDPISGHDNLYWYRRVMGKEIKFLLHFVKESKQDESGMPNNRFLAERTGGTYSTLKVQPAELEDSGVYFCASSLGTGGRNTDTQYFGPGTRLTVL.

This clone was picked up a small number of times. The rearrangement joins TRBV5-4 to TRBJ2-7; 10 bases align to TRBD1. The germline V gene encodes CDR1 SGHNT and CDR2 YYREEE (reference sequence). The V gene end was trimmed by 4 bases and the J gene end by 3 bases; junction bases not matched to a gene: 4. This CDR3 has 14 amino acids. The CDR3 is CASSDGTGVYEQYF. Written as DNA, the CDR3 is TGTGCCAGCAGCGACGGGACAGGGGTCTACGAGCAGTACTTC.

This chain links TRBV6-6 with TRBJ2-3; D perhaps matches TRBD2 (7 bases). This CDR3 is built from 15 residues. V was shortened by 2 bases and J by 2 bases, with 11 bases between the two germline ends. Germline CDR1 reads MNHNY; CDR2 reads SVGAGI (reference sequence). CDR3 sequence (DNA): TGTGCCAGCAGTTACAAGGGGGACTACACAGATACGCAGTATTTT. It codes for CASSYKGDYTDTQYF.

CDR3 sequence (DNA): TGTGCCAGCAGCCCCGCAGGGTTAGCGGACACTGAAGCTTTCTTT. Residues: CASSPAGLADTEAFF. The chain carries TRBV6-5 and TRBJ1-1; maybe TRBD1 (5 bases). CDR1 and CDR2 (germline): MNHEY, SVGAGI. The CDR3 spans 15 residues. V was trimmed by 6 bases and J by 3 bases, leaving 17 bases between them.

The chain has TRBV6-5 and TRBJ2-7, with 10 bases identical to TRBD2. The CDR3 contains 14 residues. Unmatched junction bases numbered 5, after V lost 7 bases and J lost 2 bases. Germline-derived CDR1 and CDR2 are MNHEY and SVGAGI. The CDR3 DNA reads as TGTGCCAGCACGCGCCTAGCGGGGGCCTACGAGCAGTACTTC. Its translation is CASTRLAGAYEQYF.

The V gene is TRBV27, the J gene TRBJ1-2; tentatively, D is TRBD1 (5 bases). The CDR3 runs 16 residues. Trimming removed 5 bases from V and 6 bases from J, with 22 bases in between. The germline CDR1 and CDR2 sequences are MNHEY and SMNVEV (reference sequence). CDR3 loop: CASSPNSGNKADGYTF. The CDR3, as DNA: TGTGCCAGCAGTCCTAACTCAGGGAACAAAGCTGATGGCTACACCTTC.